The clone carrying this T cell receptor (beta chain) occurred once. No antigen is known for it. This sample was included in a study of ipilimumab plus nivolumab after autologous stem cell transplantation. Patients got ipilimumab 1 mg/kg beginning 14 to 28 days post-transplant. Regarding the study as a whole: Per the authors, repertoire, Treg and microbiota data justify further study.

The CDR3 contains 16 residues. Trimming cost V 0 bases and J 4 bases, with 13 bases left between them. CDR1 and CDR2 (germline): MGHRA, YSYEKL. Generated by immunoSEQ multiplex PCR, the TCRdb table keeps only in-frame clones and is missing some. The table includes about 16,000 clones, 80% to 90% detected once. The source of this sequence is a male donor with diffuse large B-cell lymphoma. The material was PBMCs, obtained in a trial of ipilimumab plus nivolumab as post-transplant consolidation. This chain links TRBV4-1 with TRBJ1-5; D is perhaps TRBD1 (5 bases). The CDR3 coding sequence is TGCGCCAGCAGCCAAGATCAAGGGACGGGAAATCAGCCCCAGCATTTT. Amino acids: CASSQDQGTGNQPQHF.